The rows below give T cell receptor beta chains drawn from one sample of a study of T-cell reconstitution after alpha-beta-depleted transplantation in children. TCRdb re-analysed the PCR reads in MiXCR, keeping a single row per CDR3 protein. The sample consists of more than 400,000 distinct CDR3 sequences, approximately 42% of them appearing once. The material sequenced was PBMCs, taken before TCRalphabeta/CD19-depleted stem cell transplant. The source of these receptors is a girl aged 2-10 years with aplastic anemia, due to receive a stem cell transplant. Both conserved end residues are part of each CDR3. The order of the fields is D gene, J gene, V gene, clone size, CDR3 DNA, CDR3 protein. D genes are given only for firm matches. Part of the rows lack a size; the others show once, few, many or a class for expanded clones.

TRBD1 TRBJ1-2 TRBV7-3 . TGTGCCAGCAGCTTAACCCCCGGGACAGGGGGCAACGGCTATGGCTACACCTTC CASSLTPGTGGNGYGYTF
TRBD1 TRBJ1-6 TRBV2 . TGTGCCAGCAGTTTTGACAGGGCTGATTCACCCCTCCACTTT CASSFDRADSPLHF
TRBD2 TRBJ2-5 TRBV7-9 . TGTGCCAGCAGCTCCGGCGGGAGTTCGGGGGAGACCCAGTACTTC CASSSGGSSGETQYF
TRBD1 TRBJ2-1 TRBV6-5 few TGTGCCAGCAGTCCCCCAGGGGGACGGCAGTTCTTC CASSPPGGRQFF
. TRBJ1-2 TRBV7-9 . TGTGCCAGCATCCACTCGACAGGCGGGATGTTTGGCTACACCTTC CASIHSTGGMFGYTF
TRBD1 TRBJ2-7 TRBV20-1 many TGCAGTGCTATGGGGGACAGGGGATTCGAGCAGTACTTC CSAMGDRGFEQYF
. TRBJ1-5 TRBV12-3/TRBV12-4 many TGTGCCAGCACCTACCGGGACGGCAATCAGCCCCAGCATTTT CASTYRDGNQPQHF
. TRBJ2-7 TRBV9 once TGTGCCAGCAGCCCCCACCCAGGGGGGAGCTCCTACGAGCAGTACTTC CASSPHPGGSSYEQYF
TRBD1 TRBJ1-2 TRBV5-1 . TGCGCCAGCAGCCATCGGACAGGGAACTATGGCTACACCTTC CASSHRTGNYGYTF
TRBD1 TRBJ2-5 TRBV5-1 few TGCGCCAGCAGCTGGGGGCGTCCCGGGACAGGGGCCCGACCACAAGAGACCCAGTACTTC CASSWGRPGTGARPQETQYF
TRBD1 TRBJ2-5 TRBV28 few TGTGCCAGCAGTCCTCCAGGGGGTCCAGAGACCCAGTACTTC CASSPPGGPETQYF
. TRBJ2-1 TRBV12-3/TRBV12-4 . TGTGCCAGCAGCCCCGGCGGGCTAGCCTTAAATGAGCAGTTCTTC CASSPGGLALNEQFF
TRBD2 TRBJ2-3 TRBV20-1 few TGCAGTGCGGACCGCCCGGGGGCGGGAGGTATAGATACGCAGTATTTT CSADRPGAGGIDTQYF
. TRBJ2-2 TRBV5-1 many TGCGCCAGCAGCTTGGGATCGACACTACCCGGGGAGCTGTTTTTT CASSLGSTLPGELFF
TRBD2 TRBJ2-3 TRBV7-9 . TGTGCCAGCAGCTTAAGCGGGGGCGGGCCCCCTGAAGATTTT CASSLSGGGPPEDF
TRBD2 TRBJ2-1 TRBV28 . TGTGCCAGCAGTCCCAGTCTAGCGGGAGTTTACAATGAGCAGTTCTTC CASSPSLAGVYNEQFF
. TRBJ2-1 TRBV18 . TGTGCCAGCTCACCACGTGCTAGCGCCCTCATTAGCGAGCAGTTCTTC CASSPRASALISEQFF
TRBD1 TRBJ2-7 TRBV20-1 many TGCAGTGCTGTCGGGGGACAGGGCGCCGAGCAGTACTTC CSAVGGQGAEQYF
TRBD2 TRBJ2-2 TRBV5-1 . TGCGCCAGCAGCCTGACTAGCGGGAGCACCACCGGGGAGCTGTTTTTT CASSLTSGSTTGELFF
. TRBJ2-1 TRBV3-1 . TGTGCCAGCAGCCAAGATGGGGGACGTCAACGGTGGTTC CASSQDGGRQRWF
. TRBJ1-5 TRBV20-1 few TGCAGTGCTCGTGAGGGAGGGGGACAGCCCCAGCATTTT CSAREGGGQPQHF
TRBD2 TRBJ2-1 TRBV19 few TGTGCCAGTAGTCTAACGGCCGGGACTAGCGGGTACAATGAGCAGTTCTTC CASSLTAGTSGYNEQFF
. TRBJ1-1 TRBV25-1 . TGTGCCAGCAGTAATGGACGGCTGAACACTGAAGCTTTCTTT CASSNGRLNTEAFF
. TRBJ2-7 TRBV20-1 . TGCAGTGCTAGAGATGGAGGGGGGGCTTCCTACGAGCAGTACTTC CSARDGGGASYEQYF
. TRBJ2-1 TRBV12-3/TRBV12-4 . TGTGCCAGCAGTTTTGTCCCTCGGAGGCCCGATGAGCAGTTCTTC CASSFVPRRPDEQFF
. TRBJ2-6 TRBV14 . TGTGCCAGCAGCAACCGGGTCGGGGGGGCCAACGTCCTGACTTTC CASSNRVGGANVLTF
. TRBJ2-7 TRBV20-1 few TGCAGTGCTCGCCCCCCGGGTCGCACCTACGAGCAGTACTTC CSARPPGRTYEQYF
TRBD2 TRBJ2-2 TRBV20-1 . TGCAGTGCCCCGCCTTTAGCGGGCTATACCGGGGAGCTGTTTTTT CSAPPLAGYTGELFF
. TRBJ1-1 TRBV28 many TGTGCCAGCAGTTTTGGCGGAGTCAGGGACACTGAAGCTTTCTTT CASSFGGVRDTEAFF
TRBD1 TRBJ1-1 TRBV10-3 many TGTGCCACTATGAGGGGGCTGAACACTGAAGCTTTCTTT CATMRGLNTEAFF
. TRBJ2-1 TRBV5-1 . TGCGCCAGCAGCTTGGGCGGAGGGTCGGATGAGCAGTTCTTC CASSLGGGSDEQFF
. TRBJ1-1 TRBV28 . TGTGCCAGCATGAGGATGAACACTGAAGCTTTCTTT CASMRMNTEAFF
TRBD1 TRBJ2-7 TRBV20-1 . TGCAGTGCTGTCCGGGACAGGGGGCGCGAGCAGTACTTC CSAVRDRGREQYF
. TRBJ1-6 TRBV19 few TGTGCCAGTAGTATCGGCGGCCGGTCACCCCTCCACTTT CASSIGGRSPLHF
TRBD2 TRBJ2-3 TRBV6-1 . TGTGCCAGCAGGCGACTAGCGGGGGGCACAGATACGCAGTATTTT CASRRLAGGTDTQYF
. TRBJ2-3 TRBV7-3 few TGTGCCAGCAGCTTACGCACACCTACCCGGGGGACGGTTAGCACAGATACGCAGTATTTT CASSLRTPTRGTVSTDTQYF
. TRBJ2-5 TRBV7-9 . TGTGCCAGCAGCTTAGAAGGGGCGACGTTTGGCCAAGAGACCCAGTACTTC CASSLEGATFGQETQYF
. TRBJ1-1 TRBV5-1 . TGCGCCAGCACTCCCGGCTCGGGGGAGGGGACTGAAGCTTTCTTT CASTPGSGEGTEAFF
. TRBJ2-7 TRBV12-3/TRBV12-4 . TGTGCCAGCAGCTTAGAGGCAGCTTCCTACGAGCAGTACTTC CASSLEAASYEQYF
TRBD1 TRBJ1-1 TRBV6-2/TRBV6-3 . TGTGCCAGCAGTTACGCGGACAGGGTCGACACTGAAGCTTTCTTT CASSYADRVDTEAFF
. TRBJ2-7 TRBV12-3/TRBV12-4 few TGTGCCAGCAGACTACTTTCGAACTACGAGCAGTACTTC CASRLLSNYEQYF
TRBD1 TRBJ1-5 TRBV13 few TGTGCCAGCAGCCTCAGGGGGCGCGGTAATCAGCCCCAGCATTTT CASSLRGRGNQPQHF
TRBD1 TRBJ1-1 TRBV5-6 . TGTGCCAGCAGCCAGGGGGCAAGGGCGAGCGGCACTGAAGCTTTCTTT CASSQGARASGTEAFF
TRBD2 TRBJ2-5 TRBV20-1 . TGCAGTGCGACCCTGGGACTAAGCCAAGAGACCCAGTACTTC CSATLGLSQETQYF
TRBD1 TRBJ1-2 TRBV20-1 many TGCAGTGCTGACAGGGGGAATGGCTACACCTTC CSADRGNGYTF
TRBD2 TRBJ2-5 TRBV7-8 . TGTGCCAGCAGAGTACCTAGCGGGGTACTGGAGACCCAGTACTTC CASRVPSGVLETQYF
TRBD2 TRBJ2-7 TRBV5-1 . TGCGCCAGCAGCTTGGATCCCCGGGAGGTCTCCTACGAGCAGTACTTC CASSLDPREVSYEQYF
. TRBJ1-2 TRBV18 . TGTGCCAGCTCACCACCAGTAAACCTATTCTACACCTTC CASSPPVNLFYTF
. TRBJ1-2 TRBV18 few TGTGCCAGCTCTGGTGCGAGAATTGGCGGCTACACCTTC CASSGARIGGYTF
TRBD1 TRBJ2-7 TRBV13 many TGTGCCAGCAGCGCCCCGGGACAGGGGGCGTCCTACGAGCAGTACTTC CASSAPGQGASYEQYF
. TRBJ1-1 TRBV20-1 . TGCAGTGCCCTGGTCTTAAAGTTGAACACTGAAGCTTTCTTT CSALVLKLNTEAFF
. TRBJ2-7 TRBV12-3/TRBV12-4 many TGTGCCAGCAAATTAGGGGGGTACGAGCAGTACTTC CASKLGGYEQYF
. TRBJ1-2 TRBV10-3 . TGTGCCATCAGTGAACGGCTCAACTATGGCTACACCTTC CAISERLNYGYTF
. TRBJ1-4 TRBV20-1 . TGCAGTGCCCTGGGAGGGGGAGGTGAAAAACTGTTTTTT CSALGGGGEKLFF
TRBD2 TRBJ2-5 TRBV7-2 few TGTGCCAGCAGCTCCAGACTAGCGGGGACAGAGACCCAGTACTTC CASSSRLAGTETQYF
. TRBJ2-2 TRBV6-5 few TGTGCCAGCAGTTACGAAGGTCTCGAATCGGCCGGGGAGCTGTTTTTT CASSYEGLESAGELFF
. TRBJ2-3 TRBV4-3 many TGCGCCAGCAGCCAAGATTACGGCAACACAGATACGCAGTATTTT CASSQDYGNTDTQYF
. TRBJ1-2 TRBV10-3 few TGTGCCATCAGTGCAGACAGTCGAGCTAACTATGGCTACACCTTC CAISADSRANYGYTF
TRBD2 TRBJ2-1 TRBV29-1 . TGCAGCGTTGACGGGGGAGGGACCAACAATGAGCAGTTCTTC CSVDGGGTNNEQFF